This note documents a single T cell receptor (beta chain) sequence. Assay used: immunoSEQ multiplex PCR; TCRdb lists only in-frame clones, some missing. The sample gives 150,000 or so clones, around 86% of which show up once; almost 1% is in the top ten. The data belong to a study of blood T cell repertoires in COVID-19. The wider study: T cells, B-cell-depleted T cells, or PBMCs provided the cDNA or gDNA that served as material.

CDR3 length: 15 residues. With 6 bases removed from V and 0 bases from J, the gap between germline ends came to 12 bases. CDR1 and CDR2 from the germline V gene are LNHDA and SQIVND (reference sequence). The gene calls are TRBV19 and TRBJ2-1, with D possibly being TRBD2 (6 bases). The sequenced sample was peripheral blood. This TCR came from a man aged 18 to 29 with acute or convalescent COVID-19. In DNA form, the CDR3 reads TGTGCCAGTAGCATGGGGGGACGCTCCTACAATGAGCAGTTCTTC. Translation gives CASSMGGRSYNEQFF.